The 20 T cell receptor beta chains below were found in one sample sequenced in a study of blood T cell repertoires in COVID-19. Sequencing used immunoSEQ multiplex PCR; TCRdb keeps in-frame clones, though not all of them. This sample has roughly 100,000 clones, with about nine tenths found just once. The sample was peripheral blood. The receptors originated from a woman at least 80 years old in a cohort sampled during active COVID-19.

The chain joins TRBV25-1 to TRBJ1-2, with no clear D. The germline V gene encodes CDR1 MGHDK and CDR2 SYGVNS. This CDR3 comprises 11 residues. V was clipped by 5 bases and J by 8 bases, with 9 bases between them. Written as DNA, the CDR3 is TGTGCCAGCAGTAGCCTGGTCGGCTACACCTTC. As protein: CASSSLVGYTF.

V gene TRBV5-1 combines with J gene TRBJ2-7; 8 nucleotides match TRBD2. Germline CDR1 and CDR2: SGHRS and YFSETQ. The CDR3 has 18 amino acids. V gave up 1 base and J gave up 2 bases; unmatched junction bases: 14. The CDR3 here is CASSLREGTGTRTYEQYF. CDR3 DNA: TGCGCCAGCAGCTTGCGGGAGGGAACCGGGACACGTACCTACGAGCAGTACTTC.

V gene TRBV28 combines with J gene TRBJ1-6, with TRBD1 identical over 7 bases. The CDR3 has 13 amino acids. Losses at the gene ends were 7 bases for V and 7 bases for J; bases not matched to a gene: 4. Germline CDR1 reads MDHEN; CDR2 reads SYDVKM. CDR3: CASKTGNNSPLHF. The CDR3 DNA is TGTGCCAGCAAGACAGGGAACAATTCACCCCTCCACTTT.

The V and J genes are TRBV25-1 and TRBJ2-7, with 7 bases identical to TRBD1. V trimming: 6 bases; J trimming: 3 bases; junction bases outside the gene matches: 2. Germline CDR1 and CDR2: MGHDK and SYGVNS. The CDR3 is 12 residues long. CDR3 DNA sequence: TGTGCCAGCAGACAGGGGAACTACGAGCAGTACTTC. Residues: CASRQGNYEQYF.

The rearrangement links TRBV28 to TRBJ2-2; D remains ambiguous. CDR1 and CDR2 from the germline V gene are MDHEN and SYDVKM. With 6 bases removed from V and 1 base from J, the gap between germline ends came to 6 bases. This CDR3 contains 13 residues. CDR3 DNA: TGTGCCAGCAGGAGAAGGAACACCGGGGAGCTGTTTTTT. Encoded protein: CASRRRNTGELFF.

V is TRBV5-4 and J is TRBJ2-2; D perhaps matches TRBD1 (6 bases). Germline CDR1 is SGHNT and CDR2 is YYREEE (reference sequence). The CDR3 runs to 14 residues. Trimming removed 3 bases from V and 6 bases from J, with 12 bases in between. The CDR3 here is CASSSTGTAGELFF. CDR3 coding DNA: TGTGCCAGCAGCTCGACAGGTACTGCCGGGGAGCTGTTTTTT.

The chain is built from TRBV19 and TRBJ2-7, with a weak D call TRBD1 (6 bases). This CDR3 contains 13 residues. V was clipped by 7 bases and J by 3 bases, with 13 bases between them. Germline V CDR1 and CDR2: LNHDA, SQIVND (reference sequence). The CDR3, as DNA: TGTGCCAGTACCGGGACACGGTTCTACGAGCAGTACTTC. As protein: CASTGTRFYEQYF.

The chain carries TRBV6-5 and TRBJ1-1; TRBD1 is a possible D gene (5 bases). CDR1 is MNHEY and CDR2 is SVGAGI in the germline V gene. The CDR3 is 13 amino acids. With 6 bases removed from V and 0 bases from J, the gap between germline ends came to 8 bases. The CDR3 loop is CASRGHLNTEAFF. In DNA, the CDR3 is TGTGCCAGCAGGGGGCATCTGAACACTGAAGCTTTCTTT.

The chain recombines TRBV28 with TRBJ2-7, with TRBD1 as a possible D gene (6 bases). V lost 7 bases and J lost 2, with 9 bases in between. The CDR3 runs 12 residues. Per the germline V gene, CDR1 is MDHEN and CDR2 is SYDVKM. The CDR3 sequence: CASKAGAYEQYF. Here the CDR3 DNA reads TGTGCCAGCAAGGCAGGGGCCTACGAGCAGTACTTC.

The chain carries TRBV3-1 (or the pseudogene TRBV3-2) and TRBJ1-6; D is ambiguous. V shed 6 bases and J shed 4 bases, with 4 bases lying between them. The V gene's germline CDR1 is LGHDT and CDR2 YNNKEL (reference sequence). The CDR3 is 12 residues long. The chain's CDR3 is CASSLYNSPLHF. CDR3 nucleotide sequence: TGTGCCAGCAGTCTTTATAATTCACCCCTCCACTTT.

The rearrangement joins TRBV21-1 to TRBJ2-5; the D call of TRBD2 is as the table states it, not checked on the DNA. TRBV21-1 is a recognized pseudogene. There are 18 residues in the CDR3. The CDR3 coding sequence is TGTGCCAGCAGCAGAAAAACTAAGGCTAGCGGGAGAAGGGAGACCCAGTACTTC. This encodes CASSRKTKASGRRETQYF.

The gene calls are TRBV5-1 and TRBJ1-3, with 7 bases matching TRBD1. Germline-derived CDR1 and CDR2 are SGHRS and YFSETQ. There are 15 residues in the CDR3. V trimming: 4 bases; J trimming: 0 bases; junction bases outside the gene matches: 4. This CDR3 is CASSNRTGSGNTIYF. The DNA of the CDR3 is TGCGCCAGCAGCAACCGGACAGGCTCTGGAAACACCATATATTTT.

This clone turned up a few times. The CDR3 coding sequence is TGTGCCAGCAGCTATGTCGCGGGACTCTCCTACGAGCAGTACTTC. Protein sequence: CASSYVAGLSYEQYF. V usage is TRBV11-2 and J usage is TRBJ2-7, with D maybe TRBD2 (6 bases). The CDR3 is 15 amino acids. The germline V gene has CDR1 SGHAT and CDR2 FQNNGV. V dropped 4 bases and J dropped 0 bases, with 13 bases sitting between them. Looking up the rest from reference TRBV11-2 and TRBJ2-7 gives the full variable domain: EAGVAQSPRYKIIEKRQSVAFWCNPISGHATLYWYQQILGQGPKLLIQFQNNGVVDDSQLPKDRFSAERLKGVDSTLKIQPAKLEDSAVYLCASSYVAGLSYEQYFGPGTRLTVT.

In DNA, the CDR3 is TGTGCCAGCAGTATCGGGGAGGGTGGCACCGGGGAGCTGTTTTTT. Residues: CASSIGEGGTGELFF. The chain couples TRBV2 to TRBJ2-2; TRBD2 agrees at 7 bases. The trim removed 5 bases at V and 4 bases at J, leaving 7 bases unmatched. This CDR3 is 15 amino acids long. Germline values: CDR1 SNHLY, CDR2 FYNNEI.

The V gene is TRBV6-6, the J gene TRBJ1-6; maybe TRBD1 (6 bases). V was shortened by 2 bases and J by 16 bases, with 18 bases between the two germline ends. The germline V gene has CDR1 MNHNY and CDR2 SVGAGI (reference sequence). CDR3 length: 14 amino acids. Here the CDR3 reads CASSYSPPSGQLHF. In DNA, the CDR3 is TGTGCCAGCAGTTACAGCCCCCCCTCTGGACAGCTCCACTTT.

The rearrangement joins TRBV3-1 (or the pseudogene TRBV3-2) to TRBJ1-2; D may be TRBD1 (6 bases). V gave up 2 bases and J gave up 6 bases, with 13 bases separating them. The germline V gene encodes CDR1 LGHDT and CDR2 YNNKEL (reference sequence). CDR3 length: 14 amino acids. The CDR3 protein is CASSQSRGANGYTF. CDR3 sequence (DNA): TGTGCCAGCAGCCAAAGCCGGGGGGCCAATGGCTACACCTTC.

V usage is TRBV10-2 and J usage is TRBJ1-5, with D perhaps matching TRBD1 (5 bases). CDR1 and CDR2 from the germline V gene are WSHSY and SAAADI. CDR3 length: 14 amino acids. V lost 10 bases and J 0 bases, leaving 13 bases between the germline ends. CDR3 in amino acids: CATVQGYSNQPQHF. The DNA for the CDR3 is TGCGCCACCGTCCAGGGTTATAGCAATCAGCCCCAGCATTTT.

The V and J genes are TRBV18 and TRBJ2-7; weak D call: TRBD1 (6 bases). The CDR3 has 16 residues. Germline assignment: CDR1 KGHSH and CDR2 LQKENI. The germline V and J ends were trimmed by 1 base and 0 bases, with 13 bases remaining between them. In nucleotides, the CDR3 is TGTGCCAGCTCACCACTCCTTGGACAGTCCTCCTACGAGCAGTACTTC. Translation gives CASSPLLGQSSYEQYF.

This clone appeared a single time. This rearrangement joins TRBV6-2 or TRBV6-3 to TRBJ2-1, with 10 bases matching TRBD2. Germline assignment: CDR1 MNHEY and CDR2 SVGEGT. J gave up 13 bases and V 2 bases, and 8 bases lay outside the gene matches. The CDR3 consists of 14 residues. CDR3: CASSYNRAGGPQFF. In DNA form, the CDR3 reads TGTGCCAGCAGTTACAATCGAGCGGGGGGGCCCCAGTTCTTC.

The count of this clone is one. CDR3 sequence reads: CASSIFREQFF. The CDR3 nucleotides are TGTGCCAGTAGTATTTTTCGTGAGCAGTTCTTC. J is TRBJ2-1 and V is TRBV19; unclear D gene. CDR3 length equals 11 residues. Trimming shortened V by 3 bases and J by 9 bases, and 6 bases separated the two germline ends. Germline CDR1 LNHDA, CDR2 SQIVND (reference sequence). Based on the CDR3 plus reference TRBV19 and TRBJ2-1, the full variable domain is DGGITQSPKYLFRKEGQNVTLSCEQNLNHDAMYWYRQDPGQGLRLIYYSQIVNDFQKGDIAEGYSVSREKKESFPLTVTSAQKNPTAFYLCASSIFREQFFGPGTRLTVL.